The 2 T cell receptor beta chains below come from one sample, sequenced in a study of blood T cell repertoires in COVID-19. Produced via immunoSEQ multiplex PCR; TCRdb's table is partial and in-frame only. The table includes hundreds of thousands of clones, approximately 85% detected once. The source material was peripheral blood. These receptors were collected from a woman in her 70s with acute or convalescent COVID-19.

The rearrangement joins TRBV28 to TRBJ1-5, with 9 bases lining up with TRBD1. Germline CDR1 and CDR2: MDHEN and SYDVKM. The CDR3 is 17 residues long. V dropped 6 bases and J dropped 4; count of bases not matched to a gene: 13. CDR3 DNA sequence: TGTGCCAGCAGATTCCACAGGGGGCGCGGGACAAATCAGCCCCAGCATTTT. This encodes CASRFHRGRGTNQPQHF.

The CDR3 DNA is TGTGCCAGCGCGGGGGGAAACACCGGGGAGCTGTTTTTT. It specifies CASAGGNTGELFF. V is TRBV7-9 and J is TRBJ2-2, with TRBD2 matching over 8 bases. V gave up 8 bases and J gave up 2 bases; unmatched junction bases: 1. The CDR3 length is 13 residues. Per germline, CDR1 SEHNR and CDR2 FQNEAQ (reference sequence). Supplemented by reference TRBV7-9 and TRBJ2-2, the full variable domain reads DTGVSQNPRHKITKRGQNVTFRCDPISEHNRLYWYRQTLGQGPEFLTYFQNEAQLEKSRLLSDRFSAERPKGSFSTLEIQRTEQGDSAMYLCASAGGNTGELFFGEGSRLTVL.